This T cell receptor (beta chain) was sequenced during a study of OX40 agonist ivuxolimab in advanced cancers. For the study at large: The group had a mean age of about 65 years, ranged from about 20 to 85, and was less than 85% male. Three partial responders included one hepatocellular carcinoma patient and two cutaneous melanoma patients.

Generated by immunoSEQ multiplex PCR, the TCRdb table keeps only in-frame clones and is missing some. The sample contains tens of thousands of clones, roughly 82% of which appear only once. V was shortened by 1 base and J by 3 bases, with 7 bases between the two germline ends. The germline gives CDR1 MGHDK, CDR2 SYGVNS. The CDR3 consists of 15 residues. The sample was CD4+ or CD8+ T cells sorted from blood, taken in a trial of the OX40 agonist ivuxolimab. The V call is TRBV25-1, the J call TRBJ2-6; D gene unclear. This TCR derives from an adult with an advanced solid tumor such as melanoma, head and neck, liver or kidney cancer. CDR3 DNA sequence: TGTGCCAGCAGTGAATTGGGCGGTGGGGCCAACGTCCTGACTTTC. This gives the protein CASSELGGGANVLTF.